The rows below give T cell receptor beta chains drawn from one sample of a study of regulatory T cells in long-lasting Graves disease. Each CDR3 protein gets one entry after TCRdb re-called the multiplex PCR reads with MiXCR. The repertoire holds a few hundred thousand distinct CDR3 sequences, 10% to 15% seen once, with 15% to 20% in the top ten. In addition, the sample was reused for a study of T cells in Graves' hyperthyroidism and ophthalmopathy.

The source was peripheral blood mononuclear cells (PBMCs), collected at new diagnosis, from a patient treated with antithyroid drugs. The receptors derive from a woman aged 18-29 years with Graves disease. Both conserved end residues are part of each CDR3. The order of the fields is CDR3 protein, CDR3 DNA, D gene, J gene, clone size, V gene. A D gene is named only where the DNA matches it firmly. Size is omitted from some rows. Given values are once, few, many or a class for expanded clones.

CASSPMQNTEAFF | TGTGCCAGCAGCCCTATGCAGAACACTGAAGCTTTCTTT | . | TRBJ1-1 | many | TRBV7-3
CASSSPGTAAGTQYF | TGTGCCAGCAGTTCTCCCGGGACAGCGGCCGGAACCCAGTACTTC | TRBD1 | TRBJ2-5 | few | TRBV6-2/TRBV6-3
CASSAQSRDPGGTGELFF | TGTGCCAGCAGCGCCCAGAGCCGGGACCCAGGGGGGACCGGGGAGCTGTTTTTT | . | TRBJ2-2 | . | TRBV9
CSARDLRAGPSQPQHF | TGCAGTGCTAGAGATCTTAGGGCAGGACCGAGTCAGCCCCAGCATTTT | . | TRBJ1-5 | . | TRBV20-1
CASRVAGGYNEQFF | TGTGCCAGCAGAGTAGCGGGAGGGTACAATGAGCAGTTCTTC | TRBD2 | TRBJ2-1 | . | TRBV2
CATTGTGNQPQHF | TGTGCCACGACTGGGACAGGCAATCAGCCCCAGCATTTT | TRBD1 | TRBJ1-5 | many | TRBV10-3
CASRRRTGMEQYF | TGTGCCAGCAGACGTAGGACAGGGATGGAGCAGTACTTC | TRBD1 | TRBJ2-7 | many | TRBV12-3/TRBV12-4
CAASRENTEAFF | TGTGCCGCATCCCGGGAGAACACTGAAGCTTTCTTT | . | TRBJ1-1 | many | TRBV10-3
CASSPPGQNAYGYTF | TGTGCCAGCAGCCCTCCGGGACAGAACGCCTATGGCTACACCTTC | TRBD1 | TRBJ1-2 | . | TRBV6-1
CASSLSGGAGNEQFF | TGTGCCAGCAGTCTTAGCGGGGGGGCAGGCAATGAGCAGTTCTTC | TRBD2 | TRBJ2-1 | many | TRBV2
CSARDLLRGGPYSYEQYF | TGCAGTGCTAGAGATCTTTTAAGGGGAGGGCCCTACTCCTACGAGCAGTACTTC | TRBD2 | TRBJ2-7 | few | TRBV20-1
CASSLYGQQETQYF | TGTGCCAGCAGCTTATACGGACAGCAAGAGACCCAGTACTTC | . | TRBJ2-5 | few | TRBV11-3
CASSYRGGDTQYF | TGTGCCAGCAGTTATCGAGGGGGAGATACGCAGTATTTT | . | TRBJ2-3 | many | TRBV12-3/TRBV12-4
CASSYPRKGNQPQHF | TGTGCCAGCAGTTACCCCCGCAAGGGGAATCAGCCCCAGCATTTT | . | TRBJ1-5 | many | TRBV6-5
CATSLIRTAALGAFF | TGTGCCACCAGCCTGATCCGAACGGCAGCCCTGGGAGCTTTCTTT | . | TRBJ1-1 | few | TRBV15
CASRAPVHQEQFF | TGTGCCAGCAGGGCCCCGGTGCATCAAGAGCAGTTCTTC | . | TRBJ2-1 | many | TRBV2
CATSRSTGGPYNEQFF | TGTGCCACCAGCAGATCCACAGGGGGGCCCTACAATGAGCAGTTCTTC | TRBD1 | TRBJ2-1 | . | TRBV15
CATSDRGPTGELFF | TGTGCCACCAGCGACAGGGGGCCCACCGGGGAGCTGTTTTTT | TRBD1 | TRBJ2-2 | . | TRBV15
CASSISTGAYEQYF | TGTGCCAGTAGTATATCCACAGGGGCCTACGAGCAGTACTTC | TRBD1 | TRBJ2-7 | many | TRBV19
CASSGGGRQETQYF | TGTGCCAGCAGCGGAGGAGGACGGCAAGAGACCCAGTACTTC | . | TRBJ2-5 | . | TRBV6-1
CSARLTSGTYEQYF | TGCAGTGCTAGGTTGACTTCCGGGACCTACGAGCAGTACTTC | . | TRBJ2-7 | few | TRBV20-1
CASSLSPAARGRGTEAFF | TGTGCCAGCAGCTTGTCCCCGGCAGCTCGGGGGAGGGGGACTGAAGCTTTCTTT | . | TRBJ1-1 | many | TRBV11-2
CASSQEALRAGGRQYF | TGCGCCAGCAGCCAAGAAGCCTTAAGGGCGGGAGGGCGGCAGTACTTC | TRBD2 | TRBJ2-7 | many | TRBV4-1